One sample yielded the 2 T cell receptor beta chains listed below, sequenced in a study of cytomegalovirus exposure and HLA in healthy donors. Produced via immunoSEQ multiplex PCR; TCRdb's table is partial and in-frame only. The sample contains about 160,000 clones, roughly 91% of which appear only once. Material for sequencing was PBMCs. These TCRs come from a man aged 18-30 years in good health and CMV-seropositive.

This clone appeared a few times. CDR3 loop: CASSIGTSGTYEQYF. CDR3 sequence (DNA): TGTGCCAGTAGTATTGGGACTAGCGGGACCTACGAGCAGTACTTC. The rearrangement joins TRBV19 to TRBJ2-7; 13 bases match TRBD2. Trimming at V came to 3 bases and at J to 2 bases, leaving 1 base not matched to a gene. The CDR3 is made up of 15 amino acids. Looked up from germline, CDR1 is LNHDA and CDR2 is SQIVND (reference sequence).

The gene calls are TRBV28 and TRBJ2-7; 11 bases agree with TRBD2. V lost 2 bases and J lost 0; bases outside the gene matches: 6. Germline V gives CDR1 MDHEN, CDR2 SYDVKM. This CDR3 has 17 residues. This CDR3 is CASSLRLAGRSSYEQYF. The CDR3 coding sequence is TGTGCCAGCAGTTTAAGACTAGCGGGAAGGAGCTCCTACGAGCAGTACTTC.